The 23 T cell receptor beta chains below were found in one sample sequenced in a study of T cell responses to AZD1222 COVID-19 vaccine. TCRdb's copy holds only in-frame clones and misses some; the assay was immunoSEQ multiplex PCR. The sample has 85,000 to 90,000 clones; about nine tenths are singletons. This specimen consisted of peripheral blood, obtained on day 0 of AZD1222 vaccination. Source of these receptors: an adult in good health.

This clone was observed a few times. V and J are TRBV9 and TRBJ2-7; D not certain. CDR3 length: 13 residues. Germline loops: CDR1 SGDLS, CDR2 YYNGEE. Trimming left V 3 bases short and J 4 bases short, with 11 bases between. The CDR3 region has the DNA TGTGCCAGCAGCGGTCCCTACGGGTACGAGCAGTACTTC. Encoded protein: CASSGPYGYEQYF.

V gene TRBV6-5 combines with J gene TRBJ1-2, with D possibly being TRBD1 (6 bases). V was shortened by 11 bases and J by 2 bases, with 21 bases between the two germline ends. Germline V lookup: CDR1 MNHEY, CDR2 SVGAGI. This CDR3 has 15 amino acids. This CDR3 reads CASKRGQAQNYGYTF. The CDR3 region has the DNA TGTGCCTCCAAGCGGGGGCAAGCCCAAAACTATGGCTACACCTTC.

The chain joins TRBV19 to TRBJ2-7; 11 bases agree with TRBD2. CDR1 is LNHDA and CDR2 is SQIVND in the germline V gene (reference sequence). The CDR3 extends over 15 amino acids. The ends lost 4 bases at V and 2 bases at J; junction bases unmatched: 4. The CDR3 region has the DNA TGTGCCAGTAGTACCCAACTAGCGGGAGCCTACGAGCAGTACTTC. Its protein is CASSTQLAGAYEQYF.

The chain couples TRBV6-5 to TRBJ2-2; D tentatively reads TRBD1 or TRBD2 (6 bases each). The V gene's germline CDR1 is MNHEY and CDR2 SVGAGI. The CDR3 is 15 amino acids. Trimming pared 8 bases from V and 1 base from J, leaving 14 bases between. The CDR3 loop reads CASLGGGVNTGELFF. The CDR3 coding sequence is TGTGCCAGCCTTGGGGGCGGGGTGAACACCGGGGAGCTGTTTTTT.

This clone has a handful of counts. This rearrangement joins TRBV5-6 to TRBJ2-7; a possible D gene is TRBD1 (6 bases). Germline CDR1 reads SGHDT; CDR2 reads YYEEEE. The CDR3 totals 14 residues. V dropped 1 base and J dropped 2 bases, with 10 bases sitting between them. CDR3 DNA: TGTGCCAGCAGCTTGCAGGGGTCCACCTACGAGCAGTACTTC. Translation gives CASSLQGSTYEQYF.

The chain has TRBV2 and TRBJ2-5; TRBD1 matches 7 bases. CDR1 and CDR2 from the germline V gene are SNHLY and FYNNEI. CDR3 length: 15 residues. The V and J ends lost 11 bases and 2 bases, in that order; junction bases with no gene match: 14. CDR3 nucleotide sequence: TGTGCCGGACAGGAAACAGGGGCTTTACAAGAGACCCAGTACTTC. It specifies CAGQETGALQETQYF.

This chain uses TRBV6-2 or TRBV6-3 with TRBJ1-1; no reliable D call. Trimming shortened V by 4 bases and J by 7 bases, and 13 bases separated the two germline ends. This CDR3 is built from 13 residues. Germline values: CDR1 MNHEY, CDR2 SVGEGT. CDR3 bases: TGTGCCAGCAGTTCGTCGGCAGCAATTGAAGCTTTCTTT. Translation: CASSSSAAIEAFF.

The chain joins TRBV7-2 to TRBJ2-5, with D perhaps matching TRBD1 or TRBD2 (5 bases each). V lost 7 bases and J 4 bases, leaving 16 bases between the germline ends. CDR3 size: 14 residues. Per the germline V gene, CDR1 is SGHTA and CDR2 is FQGNSA. CDR3 residues: CASNLNGGSETQYF. The CDR3 DNA is TGTGCCAGCAACCTGAATGGGGGTTCAGAGACCCAGTACTTC.

This chain joins TRBV3-1 (or the pseudogene TRBV3-2) and TRBJ2-7; either TRBD1 or TRBD2 may supply D (7 bases each). The CDR3 totals 18 residues. Germline loops: CDR1 LGHDT, CDR2 YNNKEL (reference sequence). Trimming shortened V by 4 bases and J by 3 bases, and 25 bases separated the two germline ends. DNA of the CDR3: TGTGCCAGCAGCCCTAGGGGGCAGGAAGCGGGGAAGCACTACGAGCAGTACTTC. This codes for CASSPRGQEAGKHYEQYF.

The chain links TRBV11-2 to TRBJ1-1; 9 nucleotides match TRBD1. Trimming at V came to 4 bases and at J to 5 bases, leaving 8 bases not matched to a gene. The CDR3 has 15 residues. CDR1 and CDR2 from the germline V gene are SGHAT and FQNNGV. The CDR3 nucleotides read TGTGCCAGCAGCTCTAGCGGGACAGGGATGACTGAAGCTTTCTTT. This encodes CASSSSGTGMTEAFF.

This chain uses TRBV2 with TRBJ1-1; D not certain. The V gene lost 8 bases and the J gene lost 0 bases, with 7 bases spanning the gap. The germline CDR1 and CDR2 sequences are SNHLY and FYNNEI. The CDR3 sequence is 12 residues long. CDR3 region: CASGYLNTEAFF. Here the CDR3 DNA reads TGTGCCAGCGGTTACTTGAACACTGAAGCTTTCTTT.

The chain employs TRBV10-3 and TRBJ1-3; 7 bases agree with TRBD1. Germline CDR1 reads ENHRY; CDR2 reads SYGVKD. CDR3 length: 14 amino acids. V gave up 6 bases and J gave up 4 bases; unmatched junction bases: 6. DNA of the CDR3: TGTGCCATCAGAGAGGGGGCAACCGGAAACACCATATATTTT. Amino acids: CAIREGATGNTIYF.

The chain combines TRBV7-9 with TRBJ1-2, with unresolved D. CDR1 and CDR2 (germline): SEHNR, FQNEAQ (reference sequence). The ends were cut back, 5 bases at V and 6 bases at J, with 10 bases in the middle. The CDR3 loop spans 12 amino acids. The chain's CDR3 is CASSARLDGYTF. CDR3 in DNA: TGTGCCAGCAGCGCCAGACTAGATGGCTACACCTTC.

J is TRBJ2-1 and V is TRBV5-6; 12 bases agree with TRBD1. Germline trimming cut 3 bases from V and 8 bases from J; bases unmatched to any gene: 6. CDR1 and CDR2 (germline): SGHDT, YYEEEE. CDR3 size: 15 residues. The CDR3, as DNA: TGTGCCAGCAGCTCCGGGACAGGGGGCCTAGATGAGCAGTTCTTC. It codes for CASSSGTGGLDEQFF. The full variable domain, completed using reference TRBV5-6 and TRBJ2-1, is DAGVTQSPTHLIKTRGQQVTLRCSPKSGHDTVSWYQQALGQGPQFIFQYYEEEERQRGNFPDRFSGHQFPNYSSELNVNALLLGDSALYLCASSSGTGGLDEQFFGPGTRLTVL.

This clone was counted only a few times. The V and J genes are TRBV19 and TRBJ1-5, with D maybe TRBD1 (6 bases). Per germline, CDR1 LNHDA and CDR2 SQIVND (reference sequence). V lost 4 bases to trimming and J lost 11 bases, with 18 bases between them. The CDR3 is made up of 14 amino acids. CDR3: CASSTGAGVIAQHF. DNA for the CDR3: TGTGCCAGTAGTACGGGGGCTGGAGTAATAGCCCAGCATTTT. The whole variable domain, filled in from reference TRBV19 and TRBJ1-5, reads DGGITQSPKYLFRKEGQNVTLSCEQNLNHDAMYWYRQDPGQGLRLIYYSQIVNDFQKGDIAEGYSVSREKKESFPLTVTSAQKNPTAFYLCASSTGAGVIAQHFGDGTRLSIL.

The chain couples TRBV7-2 to TRBJ1-5; D perhaps matches TRBD1 (5 bases). V was pared by 1 base and J by 4 bases, with 11 bases between. In germline, CDR1 is SGHTA, CDR2 FQGNSA. The CDR3 sequence is 15 residues long. CDR3 nucleotide sequence: TGTGCCAGCAGCTTAGATTCCGGGGGTAATCAGCCCCAGCATTTT. Its translation: CASSLDSGGNQPQHF.

The DNA of the CDR3 is TGTGCCAGTAGTATAGAACTAGCGGGATCTAGCACAGATACGCAGTATTTT. As protein: CASSIELAGSSTDTQYF. V usage is TRBV19 and J usage is TRBJ2-3, with TRBD2 identical over 10 bases. V gave up 0 bases and J gave up 0 bases; unmatched junction bases: 3. This CDR3 has 17 residues. Looked up from germline, CDR1 is LNHDA and CDR2 is SQIVND (reference sequence).

This chain connects TRBV7-9 to TRBJ2-7; TRBD2 matches 7 bases. Trimming cost V 6 bases and J 5 bases; bases outside gene matches: 4. CDR3 size: 12 residues. Germline-derived CDR1 and CDR2 are SEHNR and FQNEAQ (reference sequence). The CDR3 nucleotides are TGTGCCAGCAGGTTCGCGGGGGACGAGCAGTACTTC. As protein: CASRFAGDEQYF. The entire variable domain, with the rest obtained from reference TRBV7-9 and TRBJ2-7, is as follows: DTGVSQNPRHKITKRGQNVTFRCDPISEHNRLYWYRQTLGQGPEFLTYFQNEAQLEKSRLLSDRFSAERPKGSFSTLEIQRTEQGDSAMYLCASRFAGDEQYFGPGTRLTVT.

This clone has more than one count but fewer than ten. This chain uses TRBV3-1 (or the pseudogene TRBV3-2) with TRBJ2-2; 8 bases map to TRBD2. The CDR3 runs 14 residues. Germline V gene lookup returns CDR1 LGHDT and CDR2 YNNKEL (reference sequence). The V gene end was trimmed by 1 base and the J gene end by 6 bases; junction bases not matched to a gene: 1. The CDR3 spells CASSQAGGAGELFF. In DNA, the CDR3 is TGTGCCAGCAGCCAAGCGGGGGGGGCCGGGGAGCTGTTTTTT.

The V call is TRBV5-8, the J call TRBJ1-2; TRBD1 agrees at 7 bases. Germline CDR1 is SGHTS and CDR2 is YDEGEE. The CDR3 covers 14 residues. With 6 bases clipped from V and 4 bases from J, the junction kept 9 bases outside the gene matches. CDR3 nucleotide sequence: TGTGCCAGCAATACCGACAGGGCGGTCTATGGCTACACCTTC. It is translated as CASNTDRAVYGYTF.

This clone was counted a single time. V usage is TRBV2 and J usage is TRBJ1-1; unclear D gene. Trimming took off 4 bases at V and 3 bases at J, with 6 bases between the two ends. CDR3 length: 12 amino acids. CDR1 is SNHLY and CDR2 is FYNNEI in the germline V gene. The CDR3 nucleotides are TGTGCCAGCAGTGTGTCCTACACTGAAGCTTTCTTT. Encoded protein: CASSVSYTEAFF.

The chain employs TRBV6-5 and TRBJ2-1; D may correspond to TRBD1 or TRBD2 (6 bases each). The germline V and J ends were trimmed by 7 bases and 7 bases, with 14 bases remaining between them. Per germline, CDR1 MNHEY and CDR2 SVGAGI. This CDR3 has 13 amino acids. The CDR3 bases are TGTGCCAGCACAGGAGGGGGGCTTAATGAGCAGTTCTTC. Translating it yields CASTGGGLNEQFF.

The J gene is TRBJ1-1, the V gene TRBV4-1, with TRBD1 as a possible D gene (6 bases). Germline V gene lookup returns CDR1 MGHRA and CDR2 YSYEKL. Trimming pared 3 bases from V and 0 bases from J, leaving 20 bases between. The CDR3 runs 18 residues. This CDR3 is CASSQSVGQFYMNTEAFF. CDR3 coding DNA: TGCGCCAGCAGCCAGTCTGTTGGACAGTTTTACATGAACACTGAAGCTTTCTTT.